This T cell receptor beta chain came from a study of blood T cells in healthy people across ages (dated by TCRdb to about 2015). Concerning the study at large: In model experiments, template switching captured about one uniquely barcoded TCR beta cDNA molecule for every two T cells. The donors were split into four age groups: young (average 16 years), middle-aged (roughly 40), aged (approximately 59) and long-lived (more than 80). To track age-related changes in TCR beta repertoire diversity, the study relied on deep sequencing normalized with unique cDNA molecular identifiers. To avoid experimental bias, donors of different ages were spread randomly across the sequencing lanes. The study analyzed two additional independent replicas of 1 million unique cDNA reads from the same blood draw for two donors, one aged 18 to 29 and one aged 80 or older.

The investigation overall reported the following: Because donor CMV infection status was unknown, age-related changes in expanded clonotypes were potentially confounded. Observed TCR beta diversity per million T cells fell roughly linearly with age, and a significant reduction was already apparent by age around 40. Compared with the aged group, the long-lived group had more naive CD4+ T cells, fewer expanded clones and increased TCR diversity, a pattern suggesting age selection. Observed TCR beta diversity correlated strongly with the percentage of naive T cells measured by flow cytometry. Estimates of total diversity based on one million sequenced T cells were considered lower bounds and underestimates. Conclusive comparison of naive and antigen-experienced compartments was prevented by the profiling of bulk unsorted PBMCs.

Donors were a few dozen systemically healthy Caucasian individuals from Russia aged roughly 6 to 100 years. Each donor gave approximately 9.4 milliliters of peripheral blood, drawn into EDTA-treated Vacutainer tubes. Ficoll-Paque density-gradient centrifugation was used to isolate PBMCs, with at least 6.5 million per sample. Total RNA was extracted from PBMCs with Trizol reagent, with at least 6 micrograms obtained per sample. For every donor, an aliquot of PBMCs went through flow cytometry to measure the percentages of naive CD45RAhigh/CD27high T cells. The library came from 5' RACE. The data were produced on an Illumina HiSeq 2500. A second PCR of about 7 to 12 cycles was run with a J-beta primer mix and a sample-barcoded 5' primer. A unique molecular identifier was introduced onto each TCR beta cDNA molecule by a template-switch 5' adaptor carrying 12 random nucleotides. At least 2.5 million CDR3-containing paired-end reads were obtained from each sample. First-strand cDNA synthesis was performed from all RNA using the Mint cDNA synthesis kit, with priming by a TRBC-specific oligonucleotide. After uracil-DNA glycosylase treatment, a first 18-cycle PCR used universal primers M1SS and BC2_uni_R on all cDNA. The study's own analysis went as follows. Each sample was normalized by randomly selecting 1 million high-quality reads, each carrying a distinct molecular identifier. Instead of being binned into consensus sequences, reads that shared molecular identifiers were thrown out. CDR3 identification, clonotype clustering and error correction used MiTCR with a Q25 quality threshold and the strictest error-elimination algorithm. A nonparametric unseen species model using Euler transformation provided a lower-bound estimate of total TCR beta diversity. The public reads were reanalyzed by TCRdb: fastp trimming at Q25, MiXCR alignment, in-frame beta chains only. Rows are unified per CDR3 protein, each entry keeping the most common DNA and genes. Clone size and V and J calls follow TCRdb, not the original study. The sample table lists 550,000 to 700,000 distinct CDR3 sequences, roughly 28% of them with a count of one. Around a sixth of the sample is held by the ten biggest clonotypes.

This clonotype was seen a few times. What antigen it recognizes has not been identified. Base quality data are lacking; no much larger clone is found one base away. CDR1 and CDR2 are read off the germline V gene (reference sequence) as SGHNT and YYREEE. The CDR3 goes from the cysteine to the phenylalanine over 14 residues. The sequence is cut down to CDR3 DNA, 42 bases in frame from base 1. V sheds 2 bases and J sheds 2 bases, leaving 10 bases between their ends. The rearranged chain carries TRBV5-4 and TRBJ2-5; a tentative D call is TRBD2 (5 bases match). The source of this sequence is a woman in her 70s in good health. Sample: blood. The CDR3: CASSFRPGQETQYF. The DNA sequence is given as TGTGCCAGCAGCTTCCGGCCGGGACAAGAGACCCAGTACTTC.